This entry features one T cell receptor (beta chain) sequence. TCRdb keeps only in-frame clones here, not all; method: immunoSEQ multiplex PCR. This sample yields 90,000 to 100,000 clones, of which about 85% are seen a single time; around an eighth belongs to the top ten. This sample was taken from a study of control samples from healthy donors and cancer patients. The source is a woman in her sixties or seventies in good health. The sequenced material came from blood.

The CDR3 DNA is TGTGCCAGCAGCTATGTCAAGGGAACCGGGGAGCTGTTTTTT. Translated, it gives CASSYVKGTGELFF. The V call is TRBV5-6, the J call TRBJ2-2, with D uncertain. Trimming pared 3 bases from V and 5 bases from J, leaving 11 bases between. In germline, CDR1 is SGHDT, CDR2 YYEEEE. CDR3 length: 14 amino acids.